Listed below are T cell receptor beta chains from one sample, sequenced in a study of graft-versus-host responses after intestinal transplantation. No antigen has been identified for these receptors. Here immunoSEQ multiplex PCR was the method, and the copy in TCRdb shows in-frame clones only, minus some. This sample has approximately 82,000 clones, with 90% to 95% found just once. The material sequenced was unstimulated CD4+ T cells sorted from spleen or lymph node cells, taken before intestinal transplant. These receptors came from a human donor who received an intestinal transplant. Each CDR3 is given with its conserved first and last residue. The D gene is left open where the match is weak. The size field is filled for only some rows; it gives once, few, many or a size class.

j_call v_call d_call clone_size cdr3_aa cdr3_nt
TRBJ2-2 TRBV11-3 . . CASRLSGTYVGELFF TGTGCCAGCCGTCTTTCCGGGACTTATGTGGGGGAGCTGTTTTTT
TRBJ1-3 TRBV7-2 . . CASSLAGGDGNTIYF TGTGCCAGCAGCTTAGCGGGAGGGGACGGAAACACCATATATTTT
TRBJ2-7 TRBV27 . . CASSLRGGSENEQYF TGTGCCAGCAGTTTAAGGGGGGGTTCCGAGAACGAGCAGTACTTC
TRBJ2-7 TRBV27 . . CASSIQGQSSYEQYF TGTGCCAGCAGTATCCAGGGGCAAAGCTCCTACGAGCAGTACTTC
TRBJ1-3 TRBV28 TRBD1 . CASSLVQGTSGNTIYF TGTGCCAGCAGTTTAGTACAGGGGACCTCTGGAAACACCATATATTTT
TRBJ2-7 TRBV4-2 TRBD1 . CASSRQTGVRQYF TGTGCCAGCAGCCGCCAGACAGGGGTTCGGCAGTACTTC
TRBJ1-1 TRBV18 . . CASSPLMRDLNTEAFF TGTGCCAGCTCACCACTTATGAGGGACTTGAACACTGAAGCTTTCTTT
TRBJ1-6 TRBV27 . . CASRTLGQHNSPLHF TGTGCCAGCAGGACTCTTGGACAGCATAATTCACCCCTCCACTTT
TRBJ1-2 TRBV2 . . CASSVTGYNYGYTF TGTGCCAGCAGTGTCACAGGATATAACTATGGCTACACCTTC
TRBJ2-3 TRBV7-2 . . CASSSDRYTDTQYF TGTGCCAGCAGCTCCGACAGGTATACAGATACGCAGTATTTT
TRBJ2-3 TRBV7-2 TRBD2 once CASSLAERGLKNTQYF TGTGCCAGCAGCTTAGCAGAGCGGGGGTTGAAAAATACGCAGTATTTT
TRBJ1-4 TRBV21-1 . . CASSKPHGRDYNEKLFF TGTGCCAGCAGCAAACCCCACGGTAGAGATTATAATGAAAAACTGTTTTTT
TRBJ1-2 TRBV10-1 TRBD1 once CASSPGTVAYGYTF TGCGCCAGCAGTCCCGGGACAGTCGCCTATGGCTACACCTTC
TRBJ1-1 TRBV5-1 TRBD1 . CASSHTGTGANTEAFF TGCGCCAGCAGCCACACCGGGACAGGGGCGAACACTGAAGCTTTCTTT
TRBJ2-5 TRBV5-5 . . CASSRGFGETQYF TGTGCCAGCAGCCGGGGATTCGGGGAGACCCAGTACTTC
TRBJ2-4 TRBV5-1 TRBD2 . CASSFLSGGDLAKNIQYF TGCGCCAGCAGCTTCCTTAGCGGGGGGGACTTAGCCAAAAACATTCAGTACTTC
TRBJ2-7 TRBV7-2 . . CASSLDSGVEQYF TGTGCCAGCAGCTTAGACTCAGGGGTCGAGCAGTACTTC
TRBJ1-1 TRBV4-1 . . CASSQVLLGSLMNTEAFF TGCGCCAGCAGCCAAGTTCTATTAGGGAGCCTCATGAACACTGAAGCTTTCTTT
TRBJ2-1 TRBV7-2 TRBD2 . CASSLSLQTGGYNEQFF TGTGCCAGCAGCTTATCTTTACAGACGGGGGGTTACAATGAGCAGTTCTTC
TRBJ2-5 TRBV6-5 . . CASSYSGAQETQYF TGTGCCAGCAGTTACTCGGGGGCCCAAGAGACCCAGTACTTC
TRBJ2-4 TRBV10-3 . . CAISGWLTGIAKNIQYF TGTGCCATCAGTGGGTGGTTAACGGGGATAGCCAAAAACATTCAGTACTTC
TRBJ2-1 TRBV15 TRBD2 . CATSRVVRPSGFVEQFF TGTGCCACCAGCAGAGTTGTTCGGCCTAGCGGGTTCGTAGAGCAGTTCTTC
TRBJ2-1 TRBV2 TRBD2 . CASMRGGPNEQFF TGTGCCAGCATGCGGGGGGGCCCCAATGAGCAGTTCTTC
TRBJ1-3 TRBV30 . . CAWSRSGNTIYF TGTGCCTGGAGTCGGTCAGGAAACACCATATATTTT
TRBJ2-7 TRBV9 TRBD2 . CASSPRSGGGDVYEQYF TGTGCCAGCAGCCCCCGTTCAGGTGGGGGGGATGTATACGAGCAGTACTTC
TRBJ2-4 TRBV9 . . CASSVEAAQGGIQYF TGTGCCAGCAGCGTAGAAGCGGCGCAAGGGGGCATTCAGTACTTC
TRBJ2-7 TRBV7-9 TRBD1 once CASSLQGARYEQYF TGTGCCAGCAGCTTACAGGGGGCGCGGTACGAGCAGTACTTC
TRBJ1-1 TRBV5-1 . . CASSLEARTEAFF TGCGCCAGCAGCTTGGAGGCGAGGACTGAAGCTTTCTTT
TRBJ1-3 TRBV6-5 . . CASSYFRGLGNTIYF TGTGCCAGCAGTTACTTCAGGGGTCTGGGAAACACCATATATTTT
TRBJ1-2 TRBV28 TRBD1 . CASSLWDREQDGYTF TGTGCCAGCAGTTTATGGGACAGGGAGCAGGATGGCTACACCTTC
TRBJ1-1 TRBV7-9 . . CASSSGTENTEAFF TGTGCCAGCAGCTCTGGAACAGAGAACACTGAAGCTTTCTTT
TRBJ1-2 TRBV2 TRBD1 . CASSEARGRQGKYGYTF TGTGCCAGCAGTGAAGCAAGAGGGCGACAGGGGAAGTATGGCTACACCTTC
TRBJ1-2 TRBV29-1 TRBD1 once CSVGETGGLRGYTF TGCAGCGTCGGGGAGACAGGGGGTCTAAGGGGCTACACCTTC
TRBJ1-3 TRBV30 . . CAWTPRAGSGNTIYF TGTGCCTGGACACCGCGGGCAGGCTCTGGAAACACCATATATTTT
TRBJ1-2 TRBV30 . . CAWSVRVQMTRGYTF TGTGCCTGGAGTGTCCGGGTTCAAATGACTCGCGGCTACACCTTC
TRBJ1-2 TRBV29-1 TRBD1 . CSVSQTGSNYGYTF TGCAGCGTCTCTCAGACAGGGTCTAACTATGGCTACACCTTC
TRBJ1-4 TRBV19 TRBD1 . CASADRGGEEKLFF TGTGCCAGTGCCGACAGGGGGGGAGAGGAAAAACTGTTTTTT
TRBJ1-3 TRBV9 . . CASSVDEGSGNTIYF TGTGCCAGCAGCGTAGACGAGGGCTCAGGAAACACCATATATTTT
TRBJ1-1 TRBV5-1 TRBD1 once CASSDPGGRTEAFF TGCGCCAGCAGCGACCCAGGGGGGAGAACTGAAGCTTTCTTT
TRBJ2-7 TRBV27 TRBD1 . CASSLSGQGFYEQYF TGTGCCAGCAGTCTTTCCGGACAGGGCTTCTACGAGCAGTACTTC
TRBJ1-1 TRBV6-4 . . CASSLTKEGGEAFF TGTGCCAGCAGCCTAACGAAGGAGGGGGGGGAAGCTTTCTTT
TRBJ1-3 TRBV10-3 . . CASTTAGSGNTIYF TGTGCCTCAACGACAGCCGGCTCTGGAAACACCATATATTTT
TRBJ1-1 TRBV19 TRBD1 . CASSTGGMITEAFF TGTGCCAGTAGTACAGGGGGGATGATCACTGAAGCTTTCTTT
TRBJ1-2 TRBV4-3 . . CASSPNLSPFYGYTF TGCGCCAGCAGCCCCAATTTGAGCCCTTTCTATGGCTACACCTTC
TRBJ1-2 TRBV15 TRBD1 . CATSRDRGTGLGGYTF TGTGCCACCAGCAGAGATCGGGGGACAGGGCTGGGGGGCTACACCTTC
TRBJ1-2 TRBV7-9 . . CASSFLGAGDGYTF TGTGCCAGCAGCTTTCTGGGGGCAGGAGATGGCTACACCTTC
TRBJ1-3 TRBV7-6 . . CASSATGDSGNTIYF TGTGCCAGCAGCGCCACAGGAGATTCTGGAAACACCATATATTTT
TRBJ1-5 TRBV19 . few CASSTGEGQPQHF TGTGCCAGTAGTACAGGGGAAGGTCAGCCCCAGCATTTT
TRBJ1-1 TRBV19 . . CASSPTENTEAFF TGTGCCAGTAGCCCGACAGAGAACACTGAAGCTTTCTTT
TRBJ2-1 TRBV7-8 TRBD1 once CATRVPGQRYGYNEQFF TGTGCCACTCGCGTACCGGGACAGAGGTATGGGTACAATGAGCAGTTCTTC
TRBJ1-4 TRBV19 . . CASSRHGEKLFF TGTGCCAGTAGTCGACACGGTGAAAAACTGTTTTTT
TRBJ1-2 TRBV7-8 TRBD1 . CASSLATGGSYGYTF TGTGCCAGCAGCTTAGCGACAGGGGGTTCTTATGGCTACACCTTC
TRBJ2-7 TRBV5-8 TRBD1 . CASSRGTGGFYEQYF TGTGCCAGCAGCCGAGGGACAGGGGGCTTCTACGAGCAGTACTTC
TRBJ1-6 TRBV6-5 TRBD1 . CASSYTDRENSPLHF TGTGCCAGCAGTTACACCGACAGGGAAAATTCACCCCTCCACTTT
TRBJ2-1 TRBV7-2 . . CASSSTRDNEQFF TGTGCCAGCAGCTCTACTAGAGACAATGAGCAGTTCTTC